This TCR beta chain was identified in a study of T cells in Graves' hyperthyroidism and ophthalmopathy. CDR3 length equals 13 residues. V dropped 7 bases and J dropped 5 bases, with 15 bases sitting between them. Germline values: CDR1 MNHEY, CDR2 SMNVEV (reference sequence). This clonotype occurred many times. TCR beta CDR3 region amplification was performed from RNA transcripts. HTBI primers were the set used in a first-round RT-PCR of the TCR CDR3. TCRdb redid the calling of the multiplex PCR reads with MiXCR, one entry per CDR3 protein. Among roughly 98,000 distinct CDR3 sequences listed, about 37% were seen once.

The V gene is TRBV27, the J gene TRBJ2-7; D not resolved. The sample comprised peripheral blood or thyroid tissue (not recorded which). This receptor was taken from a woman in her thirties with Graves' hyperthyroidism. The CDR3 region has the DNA TGTGCCAGCATGGGTGTCAGTGTACACGAGCAGTACTTC. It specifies CASMGVSVHEQYF.